What follows is one T cell receptor (beta chain) and its context. Its antigen remains unknown. The source of the sample is a study of cytomegalovirus exposure and HLA in healthy donors. Study outcomes and limitations: For cytomegalovirus status, the classifier reportedly gave diagnoses with high specificity and sensitivity. The study listed roughly 160 cytomegalovirus-associated TCR beta chains. First-cohort TCR clusters tended to co-occur in the 120 or so validation repertoires, a later analysis found.

Sequencing was performed with immunoSEQ multiplex PCR; in TCRdb, only in-frame clones are kept and a portion is missing. The profile shows over 150,000 clones, about 86% of them singletons. These donors were members of the roughly 130-subject validation cohort, a group separate from the approximately 680-subject first cohort. The CDR3 is 14 residues long. V was cut by 4 bases and J by 2 bases, with 11 bases left in between. The germline V gene has CDR1 SGHTA and CDR2 FQGTGA. The source is a human donor in good health. V usage is TRBV7-3 and J usage is TRBJ1-2; D gene unclear. The sample was PBMCs. The CDR3 is CASSSTPWNYGYTF. The CDR3 DNA reads TGTGCCAGCAGCTCGACACCGTGGAACTATGGCTACACCTTC. Full variable domain (remainder filled in from reference TRBV7-3 and TRBJ1-2): GAGVSQTPSNKVTEKGKYVELRCDPISGHTALYWYRQSLGQGPEFLIYFQGTGAADDSGLPNDRFFAVRPEGSVSTLKIQRTERGDSAVYLCASSSTPWNYGYTFGSGTRLTVV.